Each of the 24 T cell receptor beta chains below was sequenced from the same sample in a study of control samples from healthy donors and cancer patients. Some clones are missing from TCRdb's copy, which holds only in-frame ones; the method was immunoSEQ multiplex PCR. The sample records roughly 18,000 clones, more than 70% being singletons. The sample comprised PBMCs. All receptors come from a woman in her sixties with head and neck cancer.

The CDR3 bases are TGTGCCAGCAGTTACGGGGGAAACTATGGCTACACCTTC. Translation: CASSYGGNYGYTF. The V call is TRBV6-5, the J call TRBJ1-2; the D gene is possibly TRBD1 (5 bases). The CDR3 loop spans 13 amino acids. CDR1 MNHEY and CDR2 SVGAGI come from the germline V gene. The ends were cut back, 2 bases at V and 2 bases at J, with 6 bases in the middle.

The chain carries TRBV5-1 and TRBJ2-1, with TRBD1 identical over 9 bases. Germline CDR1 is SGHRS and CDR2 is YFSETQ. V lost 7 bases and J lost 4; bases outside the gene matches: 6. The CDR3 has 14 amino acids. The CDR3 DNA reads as TGCGCCAGCTCTACAGGGGGCGGTTACAATGAGCAGTTCTTC. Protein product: CASSTGGGYNEQFF.

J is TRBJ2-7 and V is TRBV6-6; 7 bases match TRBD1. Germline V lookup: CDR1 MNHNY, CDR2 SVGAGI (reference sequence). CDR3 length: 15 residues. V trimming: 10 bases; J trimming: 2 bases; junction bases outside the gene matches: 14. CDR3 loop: CATHPPGQLPYEQYF. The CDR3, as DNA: TGTGCCACGCACCCACCGGGACAGCTCCCCTACGAGCAGTACTTC.

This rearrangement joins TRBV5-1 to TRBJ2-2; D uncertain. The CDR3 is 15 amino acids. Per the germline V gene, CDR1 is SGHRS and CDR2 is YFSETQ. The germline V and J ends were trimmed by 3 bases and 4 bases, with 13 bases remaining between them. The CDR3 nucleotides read TGCGCCAGCAGCTCGGGCCTCGGAGCCACCGGGGAGCTGTTTTTT. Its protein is CASSSGLGATGELFF.

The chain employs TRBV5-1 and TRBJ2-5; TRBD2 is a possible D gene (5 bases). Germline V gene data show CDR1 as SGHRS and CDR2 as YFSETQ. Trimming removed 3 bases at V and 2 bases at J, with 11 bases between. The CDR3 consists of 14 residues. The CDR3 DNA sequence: TGCGCCAGCAGCTCCCCTAGCCTTCAAGAGACCCAGTACTTC. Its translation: CASSSPSLQETQYF.

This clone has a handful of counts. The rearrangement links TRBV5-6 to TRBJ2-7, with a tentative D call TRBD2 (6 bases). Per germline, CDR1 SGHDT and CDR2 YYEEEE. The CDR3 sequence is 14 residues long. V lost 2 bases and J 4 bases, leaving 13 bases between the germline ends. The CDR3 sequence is CASSLPGDDYEQYF. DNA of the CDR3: TGTGCCAGCAGCTTACCGGGAGATGATTACGAGCAGTACTTC.

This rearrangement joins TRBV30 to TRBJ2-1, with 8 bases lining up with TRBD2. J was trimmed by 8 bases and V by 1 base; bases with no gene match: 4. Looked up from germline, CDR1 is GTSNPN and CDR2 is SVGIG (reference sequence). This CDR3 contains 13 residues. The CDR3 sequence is CAWSGTGGHEQFF. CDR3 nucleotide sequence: TGTGCCTGGAGTGGTACGGGAGGGCATGAGCAGTTCTTC.

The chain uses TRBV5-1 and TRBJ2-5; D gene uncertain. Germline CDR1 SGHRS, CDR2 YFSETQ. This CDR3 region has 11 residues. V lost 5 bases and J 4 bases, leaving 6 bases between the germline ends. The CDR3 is CASRAAETQYF. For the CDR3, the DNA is TGCGCCAGCAGGGCTGCAGAGACCCAGTACTTC. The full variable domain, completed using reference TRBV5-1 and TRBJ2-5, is KAGVTQTPRYLIKTRGQQVTLSCSPISGHRSVSWYQQTPGQGLQFLFEYFSETQRNKGNFPGRFSGRQFSNSRSEMNVSTLELGDSALYLCASRAAETQYFGPGTRLLVL.

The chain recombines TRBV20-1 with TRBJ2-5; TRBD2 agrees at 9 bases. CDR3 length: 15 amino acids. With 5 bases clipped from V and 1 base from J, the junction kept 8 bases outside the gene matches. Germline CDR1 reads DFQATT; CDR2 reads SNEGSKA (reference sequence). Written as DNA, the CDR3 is TGCAGTGCTCGTGGGCTAGCGGGACCCCAAGAGACCCAGTACTTC. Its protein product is CSARGLAGPQETQYF.

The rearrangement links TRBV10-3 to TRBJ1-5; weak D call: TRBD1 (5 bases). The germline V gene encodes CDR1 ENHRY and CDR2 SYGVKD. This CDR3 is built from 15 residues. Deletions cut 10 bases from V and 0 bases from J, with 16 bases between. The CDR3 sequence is CATLRGQDSNQPQHF. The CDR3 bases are TGTGCCACCCTCCGGGGCCAGGATAGCAATCAGCCCCAGCATTTT.

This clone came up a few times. The CDR3, as DNA: TGTGCCAGCAGCGCACTAGCGGGGGACACCGGGGAGCTGTTTTTT. Encoded protein: CASSALAGDTGELFF. The rearrangement uses TRBV4-2 and TRBJ2-2; 11 bases agree with TRBD2. The CDR3 is 15 residues long. Germline CDR1 and CDR2: LGHNA and YNFKEQ. V gave up 5 bases and J gave up 3 bases; unmatched junction bases: 2.

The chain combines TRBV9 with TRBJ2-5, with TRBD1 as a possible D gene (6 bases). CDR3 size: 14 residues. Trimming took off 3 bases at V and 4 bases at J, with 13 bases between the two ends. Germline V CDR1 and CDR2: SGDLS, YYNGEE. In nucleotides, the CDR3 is TGTGCCAGCAGCGATGTCAGGGGTTCAGAGACCCAGTACTTC. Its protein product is CASSDVRGSETQYF.

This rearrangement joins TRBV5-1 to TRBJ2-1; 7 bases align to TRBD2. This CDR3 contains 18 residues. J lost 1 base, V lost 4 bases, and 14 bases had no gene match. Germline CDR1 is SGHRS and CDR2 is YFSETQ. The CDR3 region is CASSQFAGEIASYNEQFF. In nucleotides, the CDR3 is TGCGCCAGCAGCCAGTTTGCGGGAGAGATAGCGTCCTACAATGAGCAGTTCTTC.

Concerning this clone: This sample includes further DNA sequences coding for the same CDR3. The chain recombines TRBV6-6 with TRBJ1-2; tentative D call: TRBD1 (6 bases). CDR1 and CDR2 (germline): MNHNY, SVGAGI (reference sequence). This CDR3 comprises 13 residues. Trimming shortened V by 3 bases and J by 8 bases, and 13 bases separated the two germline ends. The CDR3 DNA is TGTGCCAGCAGTTATGGGGGGCGGGGAGGCTACACCTTC. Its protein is CASSYGGRGGYTF.

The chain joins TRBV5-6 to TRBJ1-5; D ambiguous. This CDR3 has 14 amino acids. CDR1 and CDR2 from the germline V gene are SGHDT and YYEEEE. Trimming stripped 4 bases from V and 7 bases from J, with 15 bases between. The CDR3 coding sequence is TGTGCCAGCAGCCGATCGGGATTTGGGCAGCCCCAGCATTTT. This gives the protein CASSRSGFGQPQHF.

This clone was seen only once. For the CDR3, the DNA is TGTGCCAGCAGGGGAGCAGGGGTGGGAGAGCAGTACTTC. Its translation: CASRGAGVGEQYF. The V call is TRBV12-3 or TRBV12-4, the J call TRBJ2-7; D possibly corresponds to TRBD1 (6 bases). The CDR3 loop spans 13 amino acids. V shed 6 bases and J shed 7 bases, with 16 bases lying between them.

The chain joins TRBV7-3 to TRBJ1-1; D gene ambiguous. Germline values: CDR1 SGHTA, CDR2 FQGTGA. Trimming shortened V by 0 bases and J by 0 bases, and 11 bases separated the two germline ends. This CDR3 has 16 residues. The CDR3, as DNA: TGTGCCAGCAGCTTAACGAGGGTGGCGGTGAACACTGAAGCTTTCTTT. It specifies CASSLTRVAVNTEAFF.

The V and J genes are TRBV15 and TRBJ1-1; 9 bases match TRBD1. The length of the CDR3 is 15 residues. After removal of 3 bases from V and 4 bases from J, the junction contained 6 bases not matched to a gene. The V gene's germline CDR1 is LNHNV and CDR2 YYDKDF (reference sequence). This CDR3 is CATSSLGQGSTEAFF. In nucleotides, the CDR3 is TGTGCCACCAGCAGCCTCGGACAGGGGAGCACTGAAGCTTTCTTT.

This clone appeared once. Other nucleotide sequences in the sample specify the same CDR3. The CDR3 is CSVEDGGGRGGETQYF. In DNA form, the CDR3 reads TGCAGCGTTGAAGACGGGGGAGGGCGGGGAGGAGAGACCCAGTACTTC. The rearrangement links TRBV29-1 to TRBJ2-5, with TRBD2 matching 7 bases. V lost 0 bases and J lost 4; bases outside the gene matches: 11. Germline CDR1 is SQVTM and CDR2 is ANQGSEA. The CDR3 has 16 residues.

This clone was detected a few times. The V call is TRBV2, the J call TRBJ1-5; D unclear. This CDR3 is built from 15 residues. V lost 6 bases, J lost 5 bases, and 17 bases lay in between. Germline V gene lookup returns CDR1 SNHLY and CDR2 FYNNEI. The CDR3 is CASRGWPYQDQPQHF. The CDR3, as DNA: TGTGCCAGCAGGGGTTGGCCTTATCAGGATCAGCCCCAGCATTTT. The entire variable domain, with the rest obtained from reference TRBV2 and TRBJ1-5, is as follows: EPEVTQTPSHQVTQMGQEVILRCVPISNHLYFYWYRQILGQKVEFLVSFYNNEISEKSEIFDDQFSVERPDGSNFTLKIRSTKLEDSAMYFCASRGWPYQDQPQHFGDGTRLSIL.

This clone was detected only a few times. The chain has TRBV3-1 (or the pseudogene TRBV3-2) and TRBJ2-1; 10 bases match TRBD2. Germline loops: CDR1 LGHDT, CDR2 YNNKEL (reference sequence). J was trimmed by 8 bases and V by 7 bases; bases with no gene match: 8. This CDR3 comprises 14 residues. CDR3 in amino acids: CASKEREGRYEQFF. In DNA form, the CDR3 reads TGTGCCAGCAAGGAGCGGGAGGGCCGGTATGAGCAGTTCTTC.

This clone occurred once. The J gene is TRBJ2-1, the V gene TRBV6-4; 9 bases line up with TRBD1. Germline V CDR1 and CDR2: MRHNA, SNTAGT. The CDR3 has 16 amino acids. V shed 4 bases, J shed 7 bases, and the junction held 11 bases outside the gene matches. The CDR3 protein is CASSVGPGQGLNEQFF. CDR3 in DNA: TGTGCCAGCAGTGTGGGCCCGGGACAGGGTCTAAATGAGCAGTTCTTC.

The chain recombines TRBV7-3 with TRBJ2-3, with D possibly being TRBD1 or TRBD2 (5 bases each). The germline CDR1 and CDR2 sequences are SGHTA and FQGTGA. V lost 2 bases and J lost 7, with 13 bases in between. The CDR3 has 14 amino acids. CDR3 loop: CASSLRPGSNTQYF. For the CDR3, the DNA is TGTGCCAGCAGCTTACGTCCAGGGAGCAATACGCAGTATTTT.

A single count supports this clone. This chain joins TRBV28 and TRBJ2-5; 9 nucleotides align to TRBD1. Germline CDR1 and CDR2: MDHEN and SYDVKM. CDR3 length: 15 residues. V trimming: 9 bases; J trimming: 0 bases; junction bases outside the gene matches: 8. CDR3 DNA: TGTGCCAGTTATCCCGGGACAGGGTACCAAGAGACCCAGTACTTC. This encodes CASYPGTGYQETQYF.